There are many counts of the clone carrying this T cell receptor (beta chain). The target antigen is unknown. The record originates from a study of CD8 T cells in ankylosing spondylitis. Making the TCR beta libraries involved quantitative 5'-RACE with molecular barcodes. TCRdb recomputed calls from the 5' RACE reads with MiXCR, one row per CDR3 protein. Here the sample spans some 250,000 distinct CDR3 sequences, approximately 11% being singletons. Study observations and caveats: According to the report, clones linked to the disease were significantly enriched in matched synovial fluid samples taken from ankylosing spondylitis patients. Disease-associated clonotypes exhibited CD8+ identity and were relatively infrequent in peripheral blood.

This CDR3 is 13 amino acids long. V dropped 8 bases and J dropped 7 bases, with 14 bases sitting between them. CDR1 MDHEN and CDR2 SYDVKM come from the germline V gene. J is TRBJ1-4 and V is TRBV28; the D gene is possibly TRBD1 (5 bases). This sequence originates from a male donor with ankylosing spondylitis or in good health (not recorded which). Sequenced input: blood, either unsorted or a sorted T cell fraction (not recorded which). The CDR3 DNA reads as TGTGCCAGCGGGGAGGGGAGGTCTGAAAAACTGTTTTTT. It yields the protein CASGEGRSEKLFF. The variable domain in full, with the rest retrieved from reference TRBV28 and TRBJ1-4, is DVKVTQSSRYLVKRTGEKVFLECVQDMDHENMFWYRQDPGLGLRLIYFSYDVKMKEKGDIPEGYSVSREKKERFSLILESASTNQTSMYLCASGEGRSEKLFFGSGTQLSVL.